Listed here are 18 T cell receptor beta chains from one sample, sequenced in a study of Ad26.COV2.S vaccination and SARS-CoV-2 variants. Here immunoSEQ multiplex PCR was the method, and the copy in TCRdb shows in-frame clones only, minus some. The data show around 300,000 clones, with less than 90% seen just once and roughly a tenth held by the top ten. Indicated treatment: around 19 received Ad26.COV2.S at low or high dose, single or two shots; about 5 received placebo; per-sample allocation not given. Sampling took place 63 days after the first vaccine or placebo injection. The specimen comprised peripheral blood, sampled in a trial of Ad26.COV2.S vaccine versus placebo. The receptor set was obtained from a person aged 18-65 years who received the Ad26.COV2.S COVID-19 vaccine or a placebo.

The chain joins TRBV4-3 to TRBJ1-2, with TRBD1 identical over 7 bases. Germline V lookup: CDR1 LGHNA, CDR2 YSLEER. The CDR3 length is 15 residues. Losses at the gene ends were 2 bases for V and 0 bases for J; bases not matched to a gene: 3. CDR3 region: CASSQQTGSNYGYTF. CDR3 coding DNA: TGCGCCAGCAGCCAACAGACAGGGTCTAACTATGGCTACACCTTC.

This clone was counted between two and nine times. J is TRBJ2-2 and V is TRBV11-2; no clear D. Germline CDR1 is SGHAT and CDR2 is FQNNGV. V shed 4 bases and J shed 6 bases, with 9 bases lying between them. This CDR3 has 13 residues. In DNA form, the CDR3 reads TGTGCCAGCAGCTCCACGACGGCCGGGGAGCTGTTTTTT. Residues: CASSSTTAGELFF.

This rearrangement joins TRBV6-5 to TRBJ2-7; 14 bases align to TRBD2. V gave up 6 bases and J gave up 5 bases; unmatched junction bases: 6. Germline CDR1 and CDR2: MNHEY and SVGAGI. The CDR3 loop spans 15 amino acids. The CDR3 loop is CASSQGLAGANEQYF. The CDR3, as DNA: TGTGCCAGCAGCCAGGGACTAGCGGGAGCAAACGAGCAGTACTTC.

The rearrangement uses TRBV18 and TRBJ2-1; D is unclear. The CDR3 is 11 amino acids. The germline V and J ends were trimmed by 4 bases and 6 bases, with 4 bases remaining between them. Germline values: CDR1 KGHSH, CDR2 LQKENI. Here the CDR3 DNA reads TGTGCCAGCTCACAGGGCAATGAGCAGTTCTTC. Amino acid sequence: CASSQGNEQFF. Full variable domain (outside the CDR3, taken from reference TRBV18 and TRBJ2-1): NAGVMQNPRHLVRRRGQEARLRCSPMKGHSHVYWYRQLPEEGLKFMVYLQKENIIDESGMPKERFSAEFPKEGPSILRIQQVVRGDSAAYFCASSQGNEQFFGPGTRLTVL.

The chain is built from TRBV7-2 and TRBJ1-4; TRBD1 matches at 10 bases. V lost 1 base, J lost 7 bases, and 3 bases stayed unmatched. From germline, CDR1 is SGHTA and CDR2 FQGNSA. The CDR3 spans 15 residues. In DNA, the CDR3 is TGTGCCAGCAGCTTAGGACAGGGGGCCTCTGAAAAACTGTTTTTT. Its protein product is CASSLGQGASEKLFF.

The CDR3 DNA sequence: TGTGCCAGCAGCTCCCGACTAGCGGGGAGCGCCGGGGAGCTGTTTTTT. Its translation is CASSSRLAGSAGELFF. The V gene is TRBV7-2, the J gene TRBJ2-2, with 11 positions matching TRBD2. The ends lost 4 bases at V and 6 bases at J; junction bases unmatched: 7. CDR1 is SGHTA and CDR2 is FQGNSA in the germline V gene. CDR3 size: 16 residues. Full variable domain (missing parts from reference TRBV7-2 and TRBJ2-2): GAGVSQSPSNKVTEKGKDVELRCDPISGHTALYWYRQSLGQGLEFLIYFQGNSAPDKSGLPSDRFSAERTGGSVSTLTIQRTQQEDSAVYLCASSSRLAGSAGELFFGEGSRLTVL.

The CDR3 sequence: CASSANRTPGANVLTF. CDR3 nucleotides: TGTGCCAGCAGTGCTAATAGAACCCCTGGGGCCAACGTCCTGACTTTC. The chain has TRBV6-1 and TRBJ2-6; D call uncertain. This CDR3 has 16 residues. The germline V gene encodes CDR1 MNHNS and CDR2 SASEGT. With 4 bases removed from V and 2 bases from J, the gap between germline ends came to 12 bases.

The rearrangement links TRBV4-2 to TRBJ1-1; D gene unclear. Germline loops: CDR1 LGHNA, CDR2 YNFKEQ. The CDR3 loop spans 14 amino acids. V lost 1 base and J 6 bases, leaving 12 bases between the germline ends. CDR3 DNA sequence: TGTGCCAGCAGCCAAGGCGGGTCTTGGTCTGAAGCTTTCTTT. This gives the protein CASSQGGSWSEAFF.

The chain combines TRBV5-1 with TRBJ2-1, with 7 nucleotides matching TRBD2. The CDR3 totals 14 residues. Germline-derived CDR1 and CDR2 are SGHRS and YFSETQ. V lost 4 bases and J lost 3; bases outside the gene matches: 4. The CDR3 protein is CASSHSGGYNEQFF. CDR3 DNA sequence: TGCGCCAGCAGCCATTCGGGGGGCTACAATGAGCAGTTCTTC.

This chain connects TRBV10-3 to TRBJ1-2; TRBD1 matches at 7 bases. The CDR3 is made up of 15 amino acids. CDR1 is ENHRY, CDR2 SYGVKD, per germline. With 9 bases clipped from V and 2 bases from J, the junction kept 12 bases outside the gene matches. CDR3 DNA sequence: TGTGCCATTTCCATGACAGGGCTTAAGAACTATGGCTACACCTTC. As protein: CAISMTGLKNYGYTF.

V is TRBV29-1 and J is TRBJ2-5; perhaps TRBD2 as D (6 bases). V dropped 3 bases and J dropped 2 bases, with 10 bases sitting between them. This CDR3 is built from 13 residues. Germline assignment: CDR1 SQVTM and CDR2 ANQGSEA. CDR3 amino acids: CSVERDGQETQYF. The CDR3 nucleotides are TGCAGCGTTGAGCGGGACGGACAAGAGACCCAGTACTTC.

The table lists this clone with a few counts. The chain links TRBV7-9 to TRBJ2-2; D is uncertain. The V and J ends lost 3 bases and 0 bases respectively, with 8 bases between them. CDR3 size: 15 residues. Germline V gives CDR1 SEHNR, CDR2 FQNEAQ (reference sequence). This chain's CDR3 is CASSFNSANTGELFF. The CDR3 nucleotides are TGTGCCAGCAGCTTTAACAGCGCGAACACCGGGGAGCTGTTTTTT.

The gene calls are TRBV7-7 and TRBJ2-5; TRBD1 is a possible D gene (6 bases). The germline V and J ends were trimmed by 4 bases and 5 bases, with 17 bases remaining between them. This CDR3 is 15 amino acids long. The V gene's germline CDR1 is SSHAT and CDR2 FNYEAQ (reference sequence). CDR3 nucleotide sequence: TGTGCCAGCAGCTCCTTGACAGGCTGGGTGGAGACCCAGTACTTC. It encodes CASSSLTGWVETQYF. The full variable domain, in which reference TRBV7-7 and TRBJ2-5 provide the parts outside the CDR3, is GAGVSQSPRYKVTKRGQDVTLRCDPISSHATLYWYQQALGQGPEFLTYFNYEAQPDKSGLPSDRFSAERPEGSISTLTIQRTEQRDSAMYRCASSSLTGWVETQYFGPGTRLLVL.

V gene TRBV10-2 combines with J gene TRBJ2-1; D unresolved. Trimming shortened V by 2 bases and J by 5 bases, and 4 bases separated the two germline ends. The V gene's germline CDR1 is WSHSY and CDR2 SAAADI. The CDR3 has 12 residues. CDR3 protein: CASSETNNEQFF. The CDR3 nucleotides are TGCGCCAGCAGTGAGACTAACAATGAGCAGTTCTTC.

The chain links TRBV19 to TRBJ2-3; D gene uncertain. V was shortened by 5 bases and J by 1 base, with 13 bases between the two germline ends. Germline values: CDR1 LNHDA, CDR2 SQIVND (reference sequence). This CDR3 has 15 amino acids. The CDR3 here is CASSHGAPGTDTQYF. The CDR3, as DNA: TGTGCCAGTAGTCATGGCGCCCCGGGCACAGATACGCAGTATTTT.

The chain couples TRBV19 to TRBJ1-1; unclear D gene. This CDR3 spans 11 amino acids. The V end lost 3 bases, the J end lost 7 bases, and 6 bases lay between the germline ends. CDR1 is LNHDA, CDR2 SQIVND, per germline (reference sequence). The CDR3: CASSIHSEAFF. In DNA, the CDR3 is TGTGCCAGTAGTATCCACAGTGAAGCTTTCTTT.

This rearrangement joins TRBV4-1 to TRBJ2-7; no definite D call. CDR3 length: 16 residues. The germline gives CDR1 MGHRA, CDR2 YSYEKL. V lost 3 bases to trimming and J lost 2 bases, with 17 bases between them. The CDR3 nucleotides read TGCGCCAGCAGCCAGGGCAAGGACGGCAGAACCTACGAGCAGTACTTC. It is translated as CASSQGKDGRTYEQYF.

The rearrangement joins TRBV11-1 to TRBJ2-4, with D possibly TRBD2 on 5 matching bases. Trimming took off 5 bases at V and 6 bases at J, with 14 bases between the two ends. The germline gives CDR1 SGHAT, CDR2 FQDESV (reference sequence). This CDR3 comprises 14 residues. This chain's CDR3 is CASSPGTGGNIQYF. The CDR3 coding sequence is TGTGCCAGCAGCCCCGGTACTGGAGGAAACATTCAGTACTTC. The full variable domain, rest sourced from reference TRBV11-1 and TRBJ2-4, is EAEVAQSPRYKITEKSQAVAFWCDPISGHATLYWYRQILGQGPELLVQFQDESVVDDSQLPKDRFSAERLKGVDSTLKIQPAELGDSAMYLCASSPGTGGNIQYFGAGTRLSVL.